The 10 T cell receptor beta chains below were found in one sample sequenced in a study of molecular identifiers for immune sequencing clone quantification. TCRdb re-derived calls from the PCR reads in MiXCR, one entry per CDR3 protein. Of approximately 500,000 distinct CDR3 sequences in the sample, about a fifth were seen once. Sequencing was performed on naive CD8+ T cells from blood, with Jurkat cell RNA spiked in. Subset indicated: FACS-sorted CD8+CD4-CCR7+CD45RA+ naive T cells. The source is a human donor in good health. Some libraries in this study had Jurkat cell RNA spiked in.

V usage is TRBV2 and J usage is TRBJ2-1; either TRBD1 or TRBD2 may fit D (6 bases each). The CDR3 consists of 15 residues. Germline loops: CDR1 SNHLY, CDR2 FYNNEI. Trimming left V 5 bases short and J 1 base short, with 12 bases between. The CDR3 reads CASSTEGGSYNEQFF. As DNA, the CDR3 is TGTGCCAGCAGTACCGAGGGGGGTTCCTACAATGAGCAGTTCTTC.

Comment on this clonotype: A single base separates this from a much larger clone, so it may be a read error. The rearrangement joins TRBV30 to TRBJ2-7; D gene uncertain. Germline-derived CDR1 and CDR2 are GTSNPN and SVGIG (reference sequence). The CDR3 is 11 residues long. The DNA for the CDR3 is TGTACCTGGAGTGTTATGAGGGAGCAGTACTTC. It translates to CTWSVMREQYF.

There are many counts of this clonotype. V gene TRBV28 combines with J gene TRBJ2-7, with 10 bases identical to TRBD1. Germline V gives CDR1 MDHEN, CDR2 SYDVKM. The CDR3 runs to 15 residues. The junction had 7 bases not matched to a gene; V was cut back by 5 bases and J by 3 bases. CDR3: CASSPPGTGVYEQYF. In DNA form, the CDR3 reads TGTGCCAGCAGTCCCCCCGGGACAGGGGTCTACGAGCAGTACTTC.

This rearrangement joins TRBV11-3 to TRBJ2-7; D might be TRBD1 (6 bases). V lost 2 bases to trimming and J lost 2 bases, with 10 bases between them. The germline gives CDR1 SGHNT, CDR2 YENEEA. This CDR3 is built from 14 residues. The CDR3 sequence is CASSLRQVTYEQYF. The DNA for the CDR3 is TGTGCCAGCAGCTTAAGACAGGTTACCTACGAGCAGTACTTC.

With regard to this clonotype: This may be a read error, as it is one base from a much larger clone. The CDR3 sequence: CTSSSGGARSEAFF. CDR3 coding DNA: TGTACCAGCAGCTCAGGGGGCGCGAGGTCTGAAGCTTTCTTT. This chain connects TRBV27 to TRBJ1-1; TRBD1 agrees at 8 bases. Germline V gene lookup returns CDR1 MNHEY and CDR2 SMNVEV (reference sequence). The CDR3 covers 14 residues.

This clonotype was detected only a few times. The chain links TRBV6-6 to TRBJ1-3; D gene ambiguous. The V and J ends lost 2 bases and 7 bases respectively, with 6 bases between them. Germline V CDR1 and CDR2: MNHNY, SVGAGI (reference sequence). The CDR3 extends over 12 amino acids. The CDR3 DNA reads as TGTGCCAGCAGTTACAATGAGAACACCATATATTTT. Amino acid sequence: CASSYNENTIYF.

This clonotype was picked up a small number of times. Possible read error: a much larger clone is one base away. The J gene is TRBJ1-2, the V gene TRBV29-1, with D maybe TRBD1 (5 bases). The CDR3 runs 16 residues. Germline CDR1 SQVTM, CDR2 ANQGSEA. Deletions cut 2 bases from V and 8 bases from J, with 24 bases between. CDR3 sequence reads: CSVERSSGRGEAGYTF. In DNA, the CDR3 is TGCAGCGTTGAACGGTCCTCGGGACGGGGTGAAGCGGGCTACACCTTC.

This clonotype was seen ten or more times. The chain employs TRBV4-3 and TRBJ1-1, with D possibly TRBD1 on 5 matching bases. V was clipped by 0 bases and J by 5 bases, with 16 bases between them. In germline, CDR1 is LGHNA, CDR2 YSLEER. The CDR3 length is 16 residues. CDR3 nucleotide sequence: TGCGCCAGCAGCCAAGATCACCCCCTCGGGGCGACTGAAGCTTTCTTT. Its protein is CASSQDHPLGATEAFF.

Only a few counts were recorded for this clonotype. The chain links TRBV6-2 or TRBV6-3 to TRBJ2-5, with 7 bases aligning to TRBD1. The CDR3 spans 17 residues. Germline V gene lookup returns CDR1 MNHEY and CDR2 SVGEGT. With 0 bases clipped from V and 5 bases from J, the junction kept 12 bases outside the gene matches. This CDR3 reads CASSYSIYFRGHETQYF. CDR3 DNA sequence: TGTGCCAGCAGTTACTCGATTTACTTTAGGGGGCATGAGACCCAGTACTTC.

This clonotype was seen a few times. The chain is built from TRBV20-1 and TRBJ2-7; TRBD2 matches at 11 bases. This CDR3 is built from 17 residues. With V trimmed by 0 bases and J by 2 bases, 9 bases remained unmatched. Per germline, CDR1 DFQATT and CDR2 SNEGSKA (reference sequence). CDR3 nucleotides: TGCAGTGCTAGAGATAGCGGACTAGCGGGCGAGACCTACGAGCAGTACTTC. Protein product: CSARDSGLAGETYEQYF.